The rows below give T cell receptor beta chains drawn from one sample of a study of chemoradiotherapy in HPV16-positive cancers. Profiling relied on immunoSEQ multiplex PCR, and the TCRdb table lists in-frame clones only, not all of them. The table lists about 2,800 clones, 75% to 85% of them singletons. The sample consisted of tumor tissue, taken from a patient who underwent chemoradiotherapy. The receptors here all came from a human donor with HPV-associated anogenital cancer. Each CDR3 is given with its conserved first and last residue. Each record gives: V gene, CDR3 length, clone size, D gene, J gene, CDR3 DNA, CDR3 protein. A D gene is named only where the DNA matches it firmly. Clone size appears in some rows only: once, few, many, or a class for an expanded clone.

TRBV6-1	16	few	TRBD2	TRBJ2-3	TGTGCCAGCAGTGAAGTAGCGGGGGCTAGCACAGATACGCAGTATTTT	CASSEVAGASTDTQYF
TRBV6-5	15	NA	TRBD1	TRBJ2-7	TGTGCCAGCAGTACCCCCGCGACAGGGATCTACGAGCAGTACTTC	CASSTPATGIYEQYF
TRBV10-3	15	NA	NA	TRBJ2-3	TGTGCCATCAGACCGCGGGACAAGGGATCTGATACGCAGTATTTT	CAIRPRDKGSDTQYF
TRBV7-9	17	NA	TRBD2	TRBJ2-1	TGTGCCAGCAGCTCCGGGGTACTAGCGGGGGGGTACAATGAGCAGTTCTTC	CASSSGVLAGGYNEQFF
TRBV6-6	13	NA	NA	TRBJ1-2	TGTGCCAGCCCCTCCGATACAGGGCCTGGCTACACCTTC	CASPSDTGPGYTF
TRBV6-5	15	NA	TRBD2	TRBJ2-7	TGTGCCAGCAGTTATAGCGGGGGGAAAACCTACGAGCAGTACTTC	CASSYSGGKTYEQYF
TRBV9	13	NA	NA	TRBJ2-5	TGTGCCAGCAGCCCGCCCCGTCAAGAGACCCAGTACTTC	CASSPPRQETQYF
TRBV9	13	NA	NA	TRBJ2-3	TGTGCCAGCAGCGCCGGGGGCACAGATACGCAGTATTTT	CASSAGGTDTQYF
TRBV27	15	once	TRBD1	TRBJ1-1	TGTGCCAGCAGTCCCCGGGACAGGGTAAACGCTGAAGCTTTCTTT	CASSPRDRVNAEAFF
TRBV18	12	NA	NA	TRBJ2-3	TGTGCCAGCTCACTGGAGGTGAATACGCAGTATTTT	CASSLEVNTQYF
TRBV4-3	15	NA	TRBD2	TRBJ2-5	TGCGCCAGCAGCCAAGAACGGGGGGGAGGGGAGACCCAGTACTTC	CASSQERGGGETQYF
TRBV7-2	14	NA	NA	TRBJ2-3	TGTGCCAGCAGCGCGGACAGACGCACAGATACGCAGTATTTT	CASSADRRTDTQYF
TRBV7-5	14	NA	NA	TRBJ1-1	TGTGCCAGTAGGACAGCCTCGATGAACACTGAAGCTTTCTTT	CASRTASMNTEAFF
TRBV6-6	12	NA	NA	TRBJ2-1	TGTGCCACCGAAGAACAGGGCTATGAGCAGTTCTTC	CATEEQGYEQFF
TRBV6-1	15	NA	TRBD1	TRBJ1-6	TGTGCCAGCAGTCGACAGGGGGGAGATAATTCACCCCTCCACTTT	CASSRQGGDNSPLHF
TRBV5-4	16	NA	TRBD1	TRBJ1-2	TGCGCCAGCAGCCAAGATTCGGACAGGGGGGTTAGTGGCTACACCTTC	CASSQDSDRGVSGYTF
TRBV2	13	NA	NA	TRBJ2-7	TGTGCCAGCAGTGTCATTGGGATCTACGAGCAGTACTTC	CASSVIGIYEQYF
TRBV15	13	NA	TRBD1	TRBJ1-2	TGTGCCACCAGCAGTGGACAGGGGTTTGGCTACACCTTC	CATSSGQGFGYTF
TRBV10-3	14	few	NA	TRBJ2-7	TGTGCCATCAGTGACCCCGACAGGCCGTACGAGCAGTACTTC	CAISDPDRPYEQYF
TRBV6-6	13	NA	NA	TRBJ2-7	TGTGCCAGCAGCTTCGGGGTAACCTACGAGCAGTACTTC	CASSFGVTYEQYF
TRBV18	12	NA	NA	TRBJ2-3	TGTGCCAGCTCGCCGGGCGGGGATACGCAGTATTTT	CASSPGGDTQYF